These 20 T cell receptor beta chains share one sample of origin, sequenced in a study of identical twins. TCRdb reanalysed the 5' RACE reads using MiXCR and keeps one entry per CDR3 protein. Of about 720,000 distinct CDR3 sequences in the sample, around a sixth were seen once. The data were also submitted as part of a second study, on T cells expressing NK-cell markers.

The sample taken for sequencing was PBMCs. The origin of the receptors is a young woman in good health.

The chain joins TRBV5-1 to TRBJ1-1; no clear D. The V and J ends lost 7 bases and 0 bases respectively, with 10 bases between them. The germline gives CDR1 SGHRS, CDR2 YFSETQ. The CDR3 runs to 13 residues. CDR3 coding DNA: TGCGCCAGCGCGGTTGATTTGAACACTGAAGCTTTCTTT. Its protein product is CASAVDLNTEAFF.

This clonotype has a handful of counts. The CDR3, as DNA: TGTGCCTGGAGCAGACAACAGGGACCCACAGATACGCAGTATTTT. This sequence encodes CAWSRQQGPTDTQYF. The chain employs TRBV30 and TRBJ2-3, with D perhaps TRBD1 (6 bases). Looked up from germline, CDR1 is GTSNPN and CDR2 is SVGIG (reference sequence). The CDR3 runs 15 residues. The V and J ends lost 3 bases and 2 bases respectively, with 15 bases between them.

This clonotype was counted between two and nine times. This rearrangement joins TRBV12-3 or TRBV12-4 to TRBJ2-5; D may match TRBD1 or TRBD2 (5 bases each). V lost 6 bases, J lost 2 bases, and 16 bases lay in between. CDR3 length: 15 amino acids. CDR3 DNA: TGTGCCAGCAGACCCGAGGGGAGAGAACAAGAGACCCAGTACTTC. Amino acids: CASRPEGREQETQYF.

This clonotype was picked up a small number of times. The chain is built from TRBV29-1 and TRBJ2-7; 8 bases fit TRBD2. The trim removed 3 bases at V and 1 base at J, leaving 11 bases unmatched. The CDR3 loop spans 16 amino acids. Germline CDR1 SQVTM, CDR2 ANQGSEA. This chain's CDR3 is CSVEVLAGPSSYEQYF. DNA for the CDR3: TGCAGCGTTGAGGTCTTAGCGGGACCCAGTTCCTACGAGCAGTACTTC.

J is TRBJ2-3 and V is TRBV12-3 or TRBV12-4; D remains ambiguous. The CDR3 loop spans 15 amino acids. The V and J ends lost 2 bases and 2 bases respectively, with 11 bases between them. The CDR3 reads CASSLQASSTDTQYF. As DNA, the CDR3 is TGTGCCAGCAGTTTACAGGCCAGCTCCACAGATACGCAGTATTTT.

This clonotype was counted a few times. CDR3 sequence reads: CSASDSGRPLSYEQYF. The CDR3 DNA is TGCAGTGCTAGCGATAGCGGGAGGCCCCTCTCCTACGAGCAGTACTTC. The chain is built from TRBV20-1 and TRBJ2-7, with TRBD2 matching 10 bases. CDR1 and CDR2 from the germline V gene are DFQATT and SNEGSKA (reference sequence). The CDR3 has 16 amino acids. Trimming took 3 bases from V and 0 from J; bases not matched to a gene: 8.

Turning to this clonotype: Sequence at one end of the junction differs from germline and may be a read error. The chain uses TRBV5-1 and TRBJ2-1, with a possible D match to TRBD1 (6 bases). This CDR3 has 15 amino acids. The V gene's germline CDR1 is SGHRS and CDR2 YFSETQ. The CDR3 DNA reads as TGCGCCAGCAGCTTGGGGACTGGCAGGGGCAATGAGAAGTTCTTC. Amino acid sequence: CASSLGTGRGNEKFF.

This clonotype has a count of ten or more. J is TRBJ2-1 and V is TRBV24-1; D perhaps matches TRBD1 (5 bases). CDR3 length: 12 amino acids. V was shortened by 3 bases and J by 15 bases, with 14 bases between the two germline ends. Germline V lookup: CDR1 KGHDR, CDR2 SFDVKD. Here the CDR3 DNA reads TGTGCCACCAGTGATAGTAAAGGGGTCCCGTTCTTC. This translates into CATSDSKGVPFF.

V and J are TRBV14 and TRBJ2-7, with D maybe TRBD1 (5 bases). The CDR3 extends over 14 amino acids. V was shortened by 1 base and J by 2 bases, with 9 bases between the two germline ends. Per the germline V gene, CDR1 is SGHDN and CDR2 is FVKESK. The DNA for the CDR3 is TGTGCCAGCAGCCAAGTGGGGCTTACCTACGAGCAGTACTTC. The encoded protein is CASSQVGLTYEQYF. Complete variable domain (other parts from reference TRBV14 and TRBJ2-7): EAGVTQFPSHSVIEKGQTVTLRCDPISGHDNLYWYRRVMGKEIKFLLHFVKESKQDESGMPNNRFLAERTGGTYSTLKVQPAELEDSGVYFCASSQVGLTYEQYFGPGTRLTVT.

This chain connects TRBV3-1 to TRBJ2-1; D unclear. In germline, CDR1 is LGHDT, CDR2 YNNKEL (reference sequence). The CDR3 is 13 amino acids. Trimming stripped 0 bases from V and 7 bases from J, with 7 bases between. The CDR3 here is CASSQDPSNEQFF. CDR3 DNA sequence: TGTGCCAGCAGCCAAGATCCGAGTAATGAGCAGTTCTTC.

Worth noting for this clonotype: This may be a read error, as it is one base from a much larger clone. The J gene is TRBJ2-7, the V gene TRBV20-1, with no clear D. The CDR3 has 11 amino acids. CDR1 DFQATT and CDR2 SNEGSKA come from the germline V gene (reference sequence). This CDR3 reads CSARRSYGQYF. Here the CDR3 DNA reads TGCAGTGCTAGGAGATCCTACGGGCAGTACTTC.

The chain uses TRBV11-2 and TRBJ2-3, with 9 bases that match TRBD2. This CDR3 has 18 residues. The germline V gene encodes CDR1 SGHAT and CDR2 FQNNGV. The J segment lost 0 bases and the V segment lost 3 bases, leaving 10 bases of the junction unmatched. CDR3 DNA: TGTGCCAGCAGCTTTCTCCCAACTAGCGGGTCTAGCACAGATACGCAGTATTTT. Amino acids: CASSFLPTSGSSTDTQYF.

This chain links TRBV20-1 with TRBJ2-1; D is undetermined. Deletions cut 0 bases from V and 0 bases from J, with 9 bases between. The germline V gene encodes CDR1 DFQATT and CDR2 SNEGSKA (reference sequence). The CDR3 loop spans 15 amino acids. CDR3 nucleotides: TGCAGTGCTAGAGATGGCAGGAGCTCCTACAATGAGCAGTTCTTC. This codes for CSARDGRSSYNEQFF.

The chain is built from TRBV15 and TRBJ2-4, with no clear D. The ends were cut back, 0 bases at V and 6 bases at J, with 12 bases in the middle. The CDR3 is made up of 15 amino acids. Germline V gives CDR1 LNHNV, CDR2 YYDKDF (reference sequence). The CDR3 DNA follows: TGTGCCACCAGCAGAGATGGAGCGCTGGGAAACATTCAGTACTTC. The encoded protein is CATSRDGALGNIQYF.

The chain recombines TRBV5-1 with TRBJ2-1; 11 bases match TRBD1. The germline V gene has CDR1 SGHRS and CDR2 YFSETQ. Trimming at V came to 1 base and at J to 10 bases, leaving 4 bases not matched to a gene. The CDR3 is made up of 14 amino acids. The CDR3 DNA reads TGCGCCAGCAGCTTGCAGAGGGACAGGGGGGAGCAGTTCTTC. Translated: CASSLQRDRGEQFF.

V usage is TRBV3-1 and J usage is TRBJ1-2; no definite D call. The CDR3 length is 14 residues. Germline CDR1 reads LGHDT; CDR2 reads YNNKEL (reference sequence). V lost 5 bases and J 0 bases, leaving 10 bases between the germline ends. The CDR3 region is CASSYGVTNYGYTF. For the CDR3, the DNA is TGTGCCAGCAGCTACGGCGTCACTAACTATGGCTACACCTTC.

This clonotype occurred a few times. The V gene is TRBV7-9, the J gene TRBJ2-7; D not certain. The CDR3 extends over 14 amino acids. Trimming pared 5 bases from V and 3 bases from J, leaving 14 bases between. Germline V gene sequence: CDR1 SEHNR, CDR2 FQNEAQ (reference sequence). The CDR3 loop is CASSPEESRYEQYF. The CDR3 coding sequence is TGTGCCAGCAGCCCAGAGGAGTCGCGCTACGAGCAGTACTTC.

This clonotype was observed a handful of times. The chain links TRBV2 to TRBJ1-2; D might be TRBD1 (5 bases). This CDR3 spans 13 amino acids. CDR1 and CDR2 from the germline V gene are SNHLY and FYNNEI. Trimming took 7 bases from V and 3 from J, leaving 12 bases between them. CDR3 nucleotide sequence: TGTGCCAGCACCTTCAGGGTGGACTATGGCTACACCTTC. This codes for CASTFRVDYGYTF.

This clonotype was observed a handful of times. The chain links TRBV2 to TRBJ1-1, with unresolved D. The CDR3 contains 14 residues. V was shortened by 3 bases and J by 1 base, with 9 bases between the two germline ends. Germline V gene sequence: CDR1 SNHLY, CDR2 FYNNEI. The DNA for the CDR3 is TGTGCCAGCAGTGAGGATTTTCGGAACACTGAAGCTTTCTTT. Its translation is CASSEDFRNTEAFF.

The table lists this clonotype with a count of one. This chain joins TRBV11-1 and TRBJ2-1; 10 bases are shared with TRBD2. Per the germline V gene, CDR1 is SGHAT and CDR2 is FQDESV (reference sequence). This CDR3 spans 17 amino acids. J was trimmed by 1 base and V by 1 base; bases with no gene match: 4. CDR3 in amino acids: CASSLDSSGGSYNEQFF. CDR3 coding DNA: TGTGCCAGCAGCTTAGACTCTAGCGGGGGTTCCTACAATGAGCAGTTCTTC.